Listed below are T cell receptor beta chains from one sample, sequenced in a study of shared clonotypes between healthy human individuals. Assay: immunoSEQ multiplex PCR; the TCRdb copy retains only in-frame clones and omits some. The sample holds approximately 2,000,000 clones; 85% to 95% are singletons and the top ten take around 0.4%. The sequencing sample was made of naive CD4+ T cells from PBMCs. These receptor sequences come from a man between 18 and 35 years old in good health. Some clones in this sample may be carry-over from other donors' samples. Both conserved end residues are part of each CDR3. The D gene is left open where the match is weak. Not every row has a clone size; where given, it reads once, few, many or a size class.

d_gene	v_gene	j_gene	abundance	CDR3aa	CDR3nt
TRBD1	TRBV7-2	TRBJ1-5	-	CASSPTGGRNQPQHF	TGTGCCAGCAGCCCGACAGGGGGCCGCAATCAGCCCCAGCATTTT
-	TRBV6-5	TRBJ1-5	-	CASSYSQGRQPQHF	TGTGCCAGCAGTTACAGCCAGGGCCGACAGCCCCAGCATTTT
TRBD2	TRBV5-1	TRBJ2-1	-	CASSPIAGLGNEQFF	TGCGCCAGCAGCCCCATAGCGGGATTGGGCAATGAGCAGTTCTTC
TRBD2	TRBV10-3	TRBJ2-3	-	CAIKILAGDADTQYF	TGTGCCATCAAGATACTAGCGGGAGACGCAGATACGCAGTATTTT
TRBD1	TRBV5-1	TRBJ1-3	once	CASPRARDRGLDTIYF	TGCGCCAGCCCAAGAGCCCGGGACAGGGGGCTAGACACCATATATTTT
-	TRBV27	TRBJ1-3	-	CASSSDPNRVAGNTIYF	TGTGCCAGCAGTTCCGACCCTAACCGGGTAGCGGGAAACACCATATATTTT
-	TRBV5-4	TRBJ2-3	-	CASSPGVQGLTDTQYF	TGTGCCAGCAGCCCCGGGGTGCAGGGTCTGACAGATACGCAGTATTTT
-	TRBV5-1	TRBJ1-5	-	CASSLVSGAQPQHF	TGCGCCAGCAGCTTGGTATCGGGGGCGCAGCCCCAGCATTTT
-	TRBV28	TRBJ1-2	-	CASGHLFGYTF	TGTGCCAGTGGACATCTTTTTGGCTACACCTTC
-	TRBV15	TRBJ2-5	-	CATSRVAGWTQYF	TGTGCCACCAGCAGAGTGGCGGGGTGGACCCAGTACTTC
-	TRBV7-9	TRBJ1-5	few	CASSLEDSTYQPQHF	TGTGCCAGCAGCTTAGAGGACAGTACCTATCAGCCCCAGCATTTT
-	TRBV5-1	TRBJ2-1	-	CASSLGGFQVYNEQFF	TGCGCCAGCAGCTTGGGGGGGTTCCAGGTCTACAATGAGCAGTTCTTC
TRBD2	TRBV5-6	TRBJ2-7	-	CASSGRLADSSYEQYF	TGTGCCAGCAGCGGGAGACTAGCTGATAGCTCCTACGAGCAGTACTTC
-	TRBV28	TRBJ1-3	-	CASSLSIGAVAKSDTIYF	TGTGCCAGCAGTTTAAGTATTGGTGCAGTGGCGAAGAGTGACACCATATATTTT
-	TRBV6-4	TRBJ1-1	-	CASSLTANTEAFF	TGTGCCAGCAGCTTGACAGCGAACACTGAAGCTTTCTTT
TRBD2	TRBV4-3	TRBJ2-4	-	CASSPWGLAGENIQYF	TGCGCCAGCAGCCCTTGGGGGCTAGCGGGAGAAAACATTCAGTACTTC
-	TRBV6-6	TRBJ2-7	-	CASSYQASPNGWQYF	TGTGCCAGCAGTTACCAAGCTTCCCCAAATGGGTGGCAGTACTTC
-	TRBV5-1	TRBJ1-5	once	CASSPSGGLGSNQPQHF	TGCGCCAGCAGCCCGAGTGGAGGGCTAGGTAGCAATCAGCCCCAGCATTTT
-	TRBV5-1	TRBJ2-5	-	CASSPRRETQYF	TGCGCCAGCAGCCCGAGGCGTGAGACCCAGTACTTC
TRBD1	TRBV6-1	TRBJ1-5	-	CASSQGTGGVGQPQHF	TGTGCCAGCAGTCAAGGGACAGGGGGAGTCGGTCAGCCCCAGCATTTT
-	TRBV28	TRBJ1-2	once	CASSSPSVGSYGYTF	TGTGCCAGCAGTTCTCCGTCAGTGGGTTCCTATGGCTACACCTTC
-	TRBV7-2	TRBJ2-1	-	CASSLAGSSYNEQFF	TGTGCCAGCAGCTTAGCGGGGAGCTCCTACAATGAGCAGTTCTTC
-	TRBV28	TRBJ1-3	-	CASSLFLPGNTIYF	TGTGCCAGCAGTTTGTTTCTCCCAGGAAACACCATATATTTT
TRBD1	TRBV25-1	TRBJ1-5	-	CASRGQSLNQPQHF	TGTGCCAGCCGGGGACAGAGTCTAAATCAGCCCCAGCATTTT
-	TRBV11-2	TRBJ2-2	-	CASSLFLMSNTGELFF	TGTGCCAGCAGCTTATTCCTGATGAGCAACACCGGGGAGCTGTTTTTT
TRBD2	TRBV5-1	TRBJ2-1	-	CASSLLAGVGNEQFF	TGCGCCAGCAGCCTACTAGCGGGAGTGGGAAATGAGCAGTTCTTC
-	TRBV19	TRBJ1-5	few	CASSRTASNQPQHF	TGTGCCAGTAGTCGGACAGCTAGCAATCAGCCCCAGCATTTT
-	TRBV28	TRBJ2-5	once	CASSNEETQYF	TGTGCCAGCAGTAACGAAGAGACCCAGTACTTC
TRBD1	TRBV4-1	TRBJ1-2	-	CASSHPGQGYGYTF	TGCGCCAGCAGCCACCCGGGACAGGGATATGGCTACACCTTC
-	TRBV28	TRBJ2-3	-	CASSFRSTDTQYF	TGTGCCAGCAGTTTCCGGAGCACAGATACGCAGTATTTT
-	TRBV7-7	TRBJ2-1	-	CASSLNMGNEQFF	TGTGCCAGCAGCTTAAATATGGGGAATGAGCAGTTCTTC
TRBD1	TRBV28	TRBJ1-5	-	CASSLDRASNQPQHF	TGTGCCAGCAGCCTCGACAGGGCGAGCAATCAGCCCCAGCATTTT
-	TRBV6-5	TRBJ1-4	-	CASSWAGGTKGKLFF	TGTGCCAGCAGTTGGGCCGGGGGGACCAAGGGAAAACTGTTTTTT
TRBD2	TRBV7-7	TRBJ2-1	-	CASSLGLADYNEQFF	TGTGCCAGCAGCTTAGGACTAGCGGACTACAATGAGCAGTTCTTC
TRBD2	TRBV10-3	TRBJ2-7	-	CAISAGTSGTYEQYF	TGTGCCATCAGTGCCGGGACTAGCGGCACCTACGAGCAGTACTTC
-	TRBV28	TRBJ1-3	-	CASARGVSIYF	TGTGCCAGCGCGAGGGGGGTCTCCATATATTTT
-	TRBV10-3	TRBJ1-1	-	CAIRDRESTEAFF	TGTGCCATCAGGGACAGAGAGAGCACTGAAGCTTTCTTT
TRBD1	TRBV7-8	TRBJ1-4	-	CASSLYRGEKLFF	TGTGCCAGCAGCTTATACAGGGGCGAAAAACTGTTTTTT
-	TRBV2	TRBJ1-5	-	CASSIEEGRGQPQHF	TGTGCCAGCAGTATCGAGGAGGGAAGGGGGCAGCCCCAGCATTTT
-	TRBV6-5	TRBJ2-3	-	CASSYSTVAGQPLNF	TGTGCCAGCAGTTACTCGACAGTTGCGGGACAGCCCCTGAATTTT
TRBD1	TRBV15	TRBJ1-4	-	CATSSPFGDRGAHEKLFF	TGTGCCACCAGCAGTCCTTTTGGGGACAGGGGTGCTCATGAAAAACTGTTTTTT
TRBD1	TRBV25-1	TRBJ1-5	-	CASSPGTGGGSAQPQHF	TGTGCCAGCAGTCCCGGGACAGGTGGGGGCTCGGCACAGCCCCAGCATTTT
-	TRBV9	TRBJ1-3	-	CASSDRELSSGNTIYF	TGTGCCAGCAGCGACCGGGAGTTAAGCTCTGGAAACACCATATATTTT
TRBD1	TRBV9	TRBJ1-2	few	CASSPGQGNYGYTF	TGTGCCAGCAGCCCGGGACAGGGGAACTATGGCTACACCTTC
-	TRBV7-2	TRBJ1-2	-	CASSLADGDRGYTF	TGTGCCAGCAGCTTAGCCGACGGGGATAGGGGCTACACCTTC
-	TRBV7-3	TRBJ2-2	-	CASSSTYTGELFF	TGTGCCAGCAGCTCCACTTACACCGGGGAGCTGTTTTTT
-	TRBV7-9	TRBJ2-5	-	CASSLAVTRETQYF	TGTGCCAGCAGCTTAGCCGTGACTAGGGAGACCCAGTACTTC
TRBD1	TRBV28	TRBJ1-5	-	CASTLTRAGGQPQHF	TGTGCCAGCACCTTGACAAGGGCAGGGGGCCAGCCCCAGCATTTT
-	TRBV7-8	TRBJ1-5	-	CASSLEQTLHSNQPQHF	TGTGCCAGCAGCTTGGAGCAAACCCTCCATAGCAATCAGCCCCAGCATTTT
TRBD2	TRBV7-2	TRBJ2-1	-	CASSRLAGSYNEQFF	TGTGCCAGCAGCCGTCTAGCGGGGTCCTACAATGAGCAGTTCTTC
TRBD1	TRBV11-2	TRBJ2-5	-	CASSKYRGPETQYF	TGTGCCAGCAGCAAGTACAGGGGGCCGGAGACCCAGTACTTC
TRBD1	TRBV10-3	TRBJ1-5	-	CAIRDRDDQPQHF	TGTGCCATCCGTGACAGGGACGATCAGCCCCAGCATTTT
TRBD2	TRBV5-4	TRBJ2-7	-	CASSPSGTHYEQYF	TGTGCCAGCAGCCCTAGCGGGACCCACTACGAGCAGTACTTC
-	TRBV5-1	TRBJ1-2	-	CASSLVKDGGYGYTF	TGCGCCAGCAGCTTGGTGAAGGACGGGGGGTATGGCTACACCTTC
TRBD1	TRBV7-2	TRBJ1-5	-	CASSPDRVQPQHF	TGTGCCAGCAGCCCCGACAGGGTTCAGCCCCAGCATTTT
-	TRBV9	TRBJ2-1	-	CASSVAETEQFF	TGTGCCAGCAGCGTAGCTGAGACGGAGCAGTTCTTC
TRBD1	TRBV5-4	TRBJ1-2	-	CASSPTGGANYGYTF	TGTGCCAGCAGCCCAACAGGGGGCGCCAACTATGGCTACACCTTC
TRBD1	TRBV10-3	TRBJ2-5	-	CAIRAVPGQEGETQYF	TGTGCCATCAGGGCCGTCCCGGGACAGGAGGGAGAGACCCAGTACTTC
TRBD1	TRBV7-3	TRBJ2-7	-	CASSPGTGGGEQYF	TGTGCCAGCAGCCCCGGGACAGGGGGAGGCGAGCAGTACTTC